This T cell receptor (beta chain) appears in the sequencing data of a study of cytomegalovirus exposure and HLA in healthy donors. Germline values: CDR1 SGHRS, CDR2 YFSETQ. Trimming took off 7 bases at V and 0 bases at J, with 16 bases between the two ends. CDR3 length equals 15 residues. Study findings and constraints: Among the sequence variants, a highly shared cluster was likely an artifact of sequencing.

The PCR was carried out with 60 Vbeta primers and 13 Jbeta primers. The protocol was immunoSEQ multiplex PCR, while the TCRdb copy is restricted to in-frame clones and leaves out a portion. The sample holds roughly 86,000 clones, approximately 79% seen once. All donors participated as healthy donors of bone marrow. In the case of this clone: Its specificity is unknown.

The V call is TRBV5-1, the J call TRBJ1-2; perhaps TRBD1 as D (6 bases). Input material: PBMCs. The sequence was collected from a female donor in good health and CMV-seronegative. CDR3 nucleotide sequence: TGCGCCAGCGGACCCGGACAGCCTTCTAACTATGGCTACACCTTC. It yields the protein CASGPGQPSNYGYTF.